Listed below are T cell receptor beta chains from one sample, sequenced in a study of T cells after yellow fever vaccination. TCRdb independently ran MiXCR on the 5' RACE reads; one entry per CDR3 protein. The data show a few hundred thousand distinct CDR3 sequences, over 4% seen once. The sample here was PBMCs, taken 5 days after the yellow fever booster vaccination. The receptors stem from a man aged 18 to 29 who received the YFV17D yellow fever vaccine. Both conserved end residues are part of each CDR3.

J gene,V gene,CDR3 protein
TRBJ2-5,TRBV5-1,CASSPWDIQETQYF
TRBJ2-7,TRBV7-9,CASSSIGVTGAAEQYF
TRBJ1-2,TRBV20-1,CSASRGEVVAF
TRBJ2-4,TRBV12-3/TRBV12-4,CASSLEPRDIQYF
TRBJ1-1,TRBV5-1,CASSLMGDRDTEAFF
TRBJ2-3,TRBV7-9,CASSPLTRTDTQYF
TRBJ2-1,TRBV11-2,CASTGTSGNEQFF
TRBJ1-5,TRBV2,CASRGQGSQPQHF
TRBJ2-5,TRBV7-2,CASSLGSSGGASWETQYF
TRBJ2-3,TRBV5-1,CASSFSDDPYTDTQYF
TRBJ2-5,TRBV12-3/TRBV12-4,CASSFGGREETQYF
TRBJ2-1,TRBV7-9,CASSSQGGPHEQFF
TRBJ1-4,TRBV5-5,CASSFFPLGRGSEKLFF
TRBJ2-1,TRBV28,CASRTSGGAGEQFF
TRBJ1-2,TRBV5-1,CASSPQTDSYGYTF
TRBJ1-5,TRBV12-3/TRBV12-4,CASSLNGAVNQPQHF
TRBJ2-5,TRBV6-5,CASSYSRGAYWLQETQYF
TRBJ2-5,TRBV5-6,CASSLGWMSQETQYF
TRBJ1-5,TRBV12-3/TRBV12-4,CASSLGQEFQPQHF
TRBJ2-5,TRBV7-2,CASSSTGGVETQYF
TRBJ2-3,TRBV4-2,CASSDTGIVRRDTQYF
TRBJ1-2,TRBV10-3,CAISESGPGDGYTF
TRBJ1-6,TRBV4-3,CASSQEETGSSPLHF
TRBJ2-2,TRBV28,CASSLQRGATGELFF
TRBJ1-2,TRBV13,CASSTRTGRYYGYTF
TRBJ1-2,TRBV4-3,CASSQDQGRGFGLPPYGYTF
TRBJ2-7,TRBV30,CARDGGLYEQYF
TRBJ1-4,TRBV4-2,CASSPHDRVGGKLFF
TRBJ1-4,TRBV2,CASSTGEVYEKLFF
TRBJ2-7,TRBV11-2,CASSLVSEYEQYF
TRBJ2-2,TRBV11-2,CASRKGIGFNTGELFF
TRBJ2-3,TRBV29-1,CSVDTIEGGTDTQYF
TRBJ1-6,TRBV20-1,CSARVRGSLVGTPLHF
TRBJ2-3,TRBV5-1,CASSLGVDTQYF
TRBJ2-1,TRBV28,CASKTSGGNYNEQFF
TRBJ2-1,TRBV7-9,CASSLGSWGSNEQFF
TRBJ1-1,TRBV5-1,CASSLGWTDEAFF
TRBJ2-1,TRBV5-1,CASSSRGSYNEQFF
TRBJ1-3,TRBV28,CASTSSEGRAGNTIYF
TRBJ1-3,TRBV7-9,CASSLRGAASHTIYF
TRBJ2-1,TRBV6-6,CASLLAGGLIRGQFF
TRBJ2-7,TRBV5-4,CASRPGLGDYEQYF